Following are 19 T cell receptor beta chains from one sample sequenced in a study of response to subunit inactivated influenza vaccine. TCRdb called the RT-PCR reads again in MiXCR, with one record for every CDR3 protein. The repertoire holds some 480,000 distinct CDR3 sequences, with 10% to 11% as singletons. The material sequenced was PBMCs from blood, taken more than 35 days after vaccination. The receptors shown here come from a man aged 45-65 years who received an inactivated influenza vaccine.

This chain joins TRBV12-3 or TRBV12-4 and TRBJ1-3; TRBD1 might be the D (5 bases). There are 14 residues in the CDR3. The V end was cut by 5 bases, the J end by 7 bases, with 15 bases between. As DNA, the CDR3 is TGTGCCAGCAGTCTCGGCCTCCGGGGGAACACCATATATTTT. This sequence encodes CASSLGLRGNTIYF.

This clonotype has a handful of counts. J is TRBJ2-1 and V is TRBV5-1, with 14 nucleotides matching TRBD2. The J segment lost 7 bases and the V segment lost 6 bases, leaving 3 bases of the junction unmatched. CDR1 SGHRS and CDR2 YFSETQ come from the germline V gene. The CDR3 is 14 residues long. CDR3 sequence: CASTGLAGGNEQFF. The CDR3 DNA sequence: TGCGCCAGCACTGGACTAGCGGGAGGTAATGAGCAGTTCTTC.

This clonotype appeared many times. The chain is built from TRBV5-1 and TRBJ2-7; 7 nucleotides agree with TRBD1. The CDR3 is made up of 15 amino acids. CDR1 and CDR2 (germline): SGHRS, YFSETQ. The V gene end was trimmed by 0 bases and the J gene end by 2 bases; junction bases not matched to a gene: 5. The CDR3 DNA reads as TGCGCCAGCAGCTTGGCCCCGGGACAGACCTACGAGCAGTACTTC. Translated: CASSLAPGQTYEQYF.

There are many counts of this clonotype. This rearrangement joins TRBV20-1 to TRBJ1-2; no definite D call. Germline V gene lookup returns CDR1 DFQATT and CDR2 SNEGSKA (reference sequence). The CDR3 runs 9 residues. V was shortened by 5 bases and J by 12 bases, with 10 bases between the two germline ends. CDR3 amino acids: CSAYPTNTF. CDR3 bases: TGCAGTGCTTACCCCACGAACACCTTC.

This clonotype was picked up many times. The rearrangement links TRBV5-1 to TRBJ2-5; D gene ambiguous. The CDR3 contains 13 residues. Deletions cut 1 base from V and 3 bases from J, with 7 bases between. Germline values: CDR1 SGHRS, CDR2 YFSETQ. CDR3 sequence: CASSLSREETQYF. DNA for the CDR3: TGCGCCAGCAGCTTGTCACGGGAAGAGACCCAGTACTTC.

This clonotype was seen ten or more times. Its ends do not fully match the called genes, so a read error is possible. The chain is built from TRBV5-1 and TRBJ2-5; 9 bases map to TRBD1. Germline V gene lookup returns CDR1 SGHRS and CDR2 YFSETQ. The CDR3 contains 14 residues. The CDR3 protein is CASSPGTGRETQYF. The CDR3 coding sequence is TGTGCCAGCAGCCCTGGGACAGGGAGAGAGACCCAGTACTTC.

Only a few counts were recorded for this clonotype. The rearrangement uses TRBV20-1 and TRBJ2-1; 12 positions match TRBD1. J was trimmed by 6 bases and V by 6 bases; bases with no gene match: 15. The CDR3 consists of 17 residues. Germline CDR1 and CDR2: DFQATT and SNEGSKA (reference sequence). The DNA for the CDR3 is TGCAGTGCCGGGGGACAGGGGGCTAGCGGGAGAGGCAATGAGCAGTTCTTC. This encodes CSAGGQGASGRGNEQFF.

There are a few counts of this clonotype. In DNA form, the CDR3 reads TGCAGTGCTAGCCCGGGACTAGTTTCCTACGAGCAGTACTTC. It codes for CSASPGLVSYEQYF. V and J are TRBV20-1 and TRBJ2-7; TRBD2 agrees at 8 bases. CDR1 is DFQATT and CDR2 is SNEGSKA in the germline V gene (reference sequence). J lost 1 base, V lost 3 bases, and 5 bases had no gene match. This CDR3 has 14 residues.

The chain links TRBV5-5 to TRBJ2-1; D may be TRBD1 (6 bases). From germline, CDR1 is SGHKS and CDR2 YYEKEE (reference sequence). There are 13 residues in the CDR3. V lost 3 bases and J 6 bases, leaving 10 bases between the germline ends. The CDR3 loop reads CASSYTGSNEQFF. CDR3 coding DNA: TGTGCCAGCAGCTACACAGGGAGCAATGAGCAGTTCTTC.

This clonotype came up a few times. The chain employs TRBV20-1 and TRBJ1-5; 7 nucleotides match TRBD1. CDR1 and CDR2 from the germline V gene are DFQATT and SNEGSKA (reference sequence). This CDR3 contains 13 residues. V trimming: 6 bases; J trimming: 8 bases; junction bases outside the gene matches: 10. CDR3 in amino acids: CSAKTGLEEPQHF. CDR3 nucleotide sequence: TGCAGTGCGAAGACAGGGTTAGAGGAGCCCCAGCATTTT.

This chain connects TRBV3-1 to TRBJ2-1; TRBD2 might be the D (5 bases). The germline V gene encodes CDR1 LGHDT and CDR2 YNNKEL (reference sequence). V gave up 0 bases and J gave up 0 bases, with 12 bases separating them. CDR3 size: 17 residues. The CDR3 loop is CASSQDWTLNSYNEQFF. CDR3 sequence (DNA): TGTGCCAGCAGCCAAGACTGGACTCTAAACTCCTACAATGAGCAGTTCTTC.

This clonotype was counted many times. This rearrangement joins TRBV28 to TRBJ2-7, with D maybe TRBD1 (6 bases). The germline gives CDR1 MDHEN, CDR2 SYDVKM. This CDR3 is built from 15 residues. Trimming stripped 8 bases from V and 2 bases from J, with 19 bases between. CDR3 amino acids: CASRNIRDKTYEQYF. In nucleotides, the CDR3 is TGTGCCAGCCGGAACATTCGGGACAAGACCTACGAGCAGTACTTC.

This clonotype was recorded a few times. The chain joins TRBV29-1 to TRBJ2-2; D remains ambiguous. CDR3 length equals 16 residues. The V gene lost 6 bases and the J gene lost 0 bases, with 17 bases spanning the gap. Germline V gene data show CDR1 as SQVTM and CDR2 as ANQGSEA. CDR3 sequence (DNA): TGCAGCGTACAAAATCCGCGACCCGCGAACACCGGGGAGCTGTTTTTT. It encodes CSVQNPRPANTGELFF.

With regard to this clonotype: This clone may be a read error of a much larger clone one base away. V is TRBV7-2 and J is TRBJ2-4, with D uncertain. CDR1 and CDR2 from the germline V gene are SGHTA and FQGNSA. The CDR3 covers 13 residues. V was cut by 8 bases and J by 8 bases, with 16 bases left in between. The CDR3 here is CASLVGPGDIQYF. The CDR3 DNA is TGTGCCAGCTTGGTTGGGCCTGGAGACATTCAGTACTTC.

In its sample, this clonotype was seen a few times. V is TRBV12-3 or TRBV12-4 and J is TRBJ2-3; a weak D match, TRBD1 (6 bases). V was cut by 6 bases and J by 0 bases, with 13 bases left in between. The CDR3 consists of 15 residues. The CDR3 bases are TGTGCCAGCAGGACCGGGACACCAAGCACAGATACGCAGTATTTT. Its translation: CASRTGTPSTDTQYF.

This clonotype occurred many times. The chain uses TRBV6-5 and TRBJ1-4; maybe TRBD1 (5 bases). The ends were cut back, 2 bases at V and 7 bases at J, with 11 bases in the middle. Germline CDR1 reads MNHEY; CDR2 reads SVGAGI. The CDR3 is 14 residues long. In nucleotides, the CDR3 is TGTGCCAGCAGTTACGTCCTCGGGGGTGAAAAACTGTTTTTT. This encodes CASSYVLGGEKLFF.

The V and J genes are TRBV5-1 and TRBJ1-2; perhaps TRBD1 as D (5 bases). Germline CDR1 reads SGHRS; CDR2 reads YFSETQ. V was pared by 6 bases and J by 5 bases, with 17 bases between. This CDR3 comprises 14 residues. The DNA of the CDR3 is TGCGCCAGCACCGCTGCGGGGGGTAATTATGGCTACACCTTC. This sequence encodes CASTAAGGNYGYTF.

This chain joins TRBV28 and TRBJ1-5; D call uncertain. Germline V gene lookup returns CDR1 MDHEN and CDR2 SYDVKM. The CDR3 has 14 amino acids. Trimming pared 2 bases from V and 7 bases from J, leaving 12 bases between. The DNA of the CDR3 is TGTGCCAGCAGTTTAATAGGGCTCGGGCAGCCCCAGCATTTT. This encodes CASSLIGLGQPQHF.

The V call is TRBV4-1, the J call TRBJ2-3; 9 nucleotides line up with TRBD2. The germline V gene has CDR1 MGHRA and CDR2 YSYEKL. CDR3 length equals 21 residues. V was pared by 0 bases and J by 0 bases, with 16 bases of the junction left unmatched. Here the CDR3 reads CASSQERTSAASSLSTDTQYF. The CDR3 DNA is TGCGCCAGCAGCCAAGAACGGACTAGCGCCGCCTCCTCCCTTAGCACAGATACGCAGTATTTT.